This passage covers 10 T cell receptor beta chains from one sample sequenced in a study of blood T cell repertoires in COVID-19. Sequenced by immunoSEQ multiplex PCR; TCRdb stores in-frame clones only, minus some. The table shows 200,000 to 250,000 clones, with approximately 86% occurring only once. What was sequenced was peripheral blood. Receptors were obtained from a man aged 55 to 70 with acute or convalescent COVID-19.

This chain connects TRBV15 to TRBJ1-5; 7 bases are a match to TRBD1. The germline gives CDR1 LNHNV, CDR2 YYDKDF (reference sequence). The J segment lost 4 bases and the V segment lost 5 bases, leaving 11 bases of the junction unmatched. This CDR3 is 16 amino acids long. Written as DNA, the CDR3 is TGTGCCACCAGCCGCCCCTTACAGGGGCCTAATCAGCCCCAGCATTTT. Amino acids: CATSRPLQGPNQPQHF.

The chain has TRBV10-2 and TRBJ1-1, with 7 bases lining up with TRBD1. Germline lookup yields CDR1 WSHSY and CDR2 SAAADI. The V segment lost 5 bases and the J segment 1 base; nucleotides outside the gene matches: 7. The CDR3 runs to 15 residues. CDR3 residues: CASSNRGRANTEAFF. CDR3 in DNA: TGCGCCAGCAGTAACAGGGGTCGCGCGAACACTGAAGCTTTCTTT.

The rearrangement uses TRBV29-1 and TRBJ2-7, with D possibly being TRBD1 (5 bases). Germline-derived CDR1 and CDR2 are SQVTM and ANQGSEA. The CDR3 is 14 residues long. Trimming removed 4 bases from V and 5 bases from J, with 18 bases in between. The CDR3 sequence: CSVVGVTGWDEQYF. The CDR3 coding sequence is TGCAGCGTTGTAGGTGTTACAGGTTGGGACGAGCAGTACTTC.

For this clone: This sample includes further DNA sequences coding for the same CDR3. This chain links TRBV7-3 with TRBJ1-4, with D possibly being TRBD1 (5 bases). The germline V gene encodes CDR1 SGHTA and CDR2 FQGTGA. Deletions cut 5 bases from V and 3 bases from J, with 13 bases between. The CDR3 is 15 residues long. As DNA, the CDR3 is TGTGCCAGCAGCCCCCGGGGGGGACCTAATGAAAAACTGTTTTTT. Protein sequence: CASSPRGGPNEKLFF.

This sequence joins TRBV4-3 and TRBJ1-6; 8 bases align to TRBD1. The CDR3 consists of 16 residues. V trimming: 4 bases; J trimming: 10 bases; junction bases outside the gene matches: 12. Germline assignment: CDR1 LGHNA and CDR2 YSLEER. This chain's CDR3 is CASSRSGQGGESPLHF. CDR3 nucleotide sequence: TGCGCCAGCAGCCGTAGCGGACAGGGAGGGGAATCACCCCTCCACTTT.

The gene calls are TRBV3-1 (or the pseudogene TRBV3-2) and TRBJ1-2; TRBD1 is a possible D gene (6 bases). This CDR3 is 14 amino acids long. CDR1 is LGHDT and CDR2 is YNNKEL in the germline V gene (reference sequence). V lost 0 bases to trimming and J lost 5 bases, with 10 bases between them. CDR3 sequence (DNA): TGTGCCAGCAGCCAAGACAGGGGCCTATATGGCTACACCTTC. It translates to CASSQDRGLYGYTF.

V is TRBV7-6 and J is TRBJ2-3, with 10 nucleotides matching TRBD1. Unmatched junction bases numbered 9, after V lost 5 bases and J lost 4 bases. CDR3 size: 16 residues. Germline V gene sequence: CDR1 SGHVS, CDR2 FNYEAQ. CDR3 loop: CASSPQTGGLSDTQYF. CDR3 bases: TGTGCCAGCAGCCCACAGACAGGGGGCCTTTCAGATACGCAGTATTTT.

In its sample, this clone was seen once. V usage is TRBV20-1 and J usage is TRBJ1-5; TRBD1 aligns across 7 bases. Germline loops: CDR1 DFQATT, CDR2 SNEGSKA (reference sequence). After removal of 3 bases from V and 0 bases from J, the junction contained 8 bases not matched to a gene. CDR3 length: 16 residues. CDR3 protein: CSASGGTEYSNQPQHF. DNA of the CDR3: TGCAGTGCTAGTGGTGGGACAGAATATAGCAATCAGCCCCAGCATTTT.

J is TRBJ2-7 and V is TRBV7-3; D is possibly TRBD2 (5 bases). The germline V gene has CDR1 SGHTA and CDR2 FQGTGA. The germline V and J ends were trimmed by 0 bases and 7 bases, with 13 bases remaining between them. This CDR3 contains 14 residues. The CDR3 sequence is CASSLTSGSGEQYF. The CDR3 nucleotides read TGTGCCAGCAGCTTAACGTCGGGATCGGGTGAGCAGTACTTC.

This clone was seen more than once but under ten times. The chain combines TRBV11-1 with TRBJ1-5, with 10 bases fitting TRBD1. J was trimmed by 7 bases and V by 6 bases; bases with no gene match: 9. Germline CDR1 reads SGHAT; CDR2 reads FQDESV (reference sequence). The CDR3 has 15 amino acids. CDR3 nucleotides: TGTGCCAGCAGTCCCGACAGGGGGCTGGAACAGCCCCAGCATTTT. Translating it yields CASSPDRGLEQPQHF.